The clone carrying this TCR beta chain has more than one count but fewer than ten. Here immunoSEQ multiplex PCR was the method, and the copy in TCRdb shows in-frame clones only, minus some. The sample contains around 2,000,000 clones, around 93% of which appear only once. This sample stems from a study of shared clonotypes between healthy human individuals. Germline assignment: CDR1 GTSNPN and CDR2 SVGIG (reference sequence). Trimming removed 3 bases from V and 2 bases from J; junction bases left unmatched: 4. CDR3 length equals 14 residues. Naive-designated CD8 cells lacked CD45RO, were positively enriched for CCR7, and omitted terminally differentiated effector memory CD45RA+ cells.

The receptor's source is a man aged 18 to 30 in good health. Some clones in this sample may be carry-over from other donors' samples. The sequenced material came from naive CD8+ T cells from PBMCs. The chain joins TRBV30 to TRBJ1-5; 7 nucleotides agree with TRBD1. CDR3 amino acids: CAWSTDRGNQPQHF. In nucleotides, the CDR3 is TGTGCCTGGAGCACAGACAGGGGCAATCAGCCCCAGCATTTT.